Given below is one TCR beta chain in context. In its sample, this clone was seen once. Its antigen is unknown. No base qualities exist here, and no much larger clone lies one base off it. TCR CDR3 regions were amplified from genomic DNA by multiplex PCR using the deep immunoSEQ assay. Extracted genomic DNA from each cell subset was spread evenly across all wells of several immunoSEQ 96-well plates, with each plate serving as a replicate. For sorted subsets, approximately 200 ng of genomic DNA, equivalent to 30,000 or so T cell genomes, went into each replicate PCR. The purified libraries were quantified using a Qubit 3.0 fluorometer, sized with a Bioanalyzer 2100, and then quantified again using the KAPA Library Quantification kit. Every immunoSEQ 96-well plate was sequenced on a dedicated single-read 150-cycle Illumina NextSeq 550 flow cell. Concerning the study's data processing: Because the immunoSEQ output included only junctional sequences and no quality scores, the filtering could not be the same as the filtering used for full-length reads. To assign V/J genes and CDR3, sequences were annotated using PyIR, a Python wrapper for IgBLAST v1.9, with IMGT germline references. Any read was removed if the V/J assignment was weak (E-value above 1e-6), the CDR3 was missing, or the read contained stop codons, out-of-frame junctions, or ambiguous translated residues. V3J clonotypes were defined as sequences sharing the same inferred V gene, J gene, and CDR3 amino acid sequence. Percentage overlap between repertoires was computed as shared unique clonotypes divided by the size of the smaller repertoire. Three approaches were used to assess repertoire richness: RTK rarefaction, the Chao1 estimator, and Recon v2.1 estimates of unobserved clonotypes. Generation probabilities were computed with OLGA for all TCRbeta clonotypes obtained by the gDNA method from several donors. TCRdb provides this immuneACCESS table in a form limited to in-frame rearrangements. Some clones are lacking; in checked studies, under half of them reflect an unresolved V gene, and why the rest are absent is not known. V and J calls and clone size are those listed in that table; D and trimming were worked out from the DNA. A total of some 1.4 million clones appear in this sample, roughly 95% of them only once. The ten largest clones capture 1.2% of the sample.

The donors were healthy, HIV-negative adults with no recently reported acute infections or vaccinations. Only Caucasian adults living in Nashville, Tennessee, USA were represented among the donors. CD4+ T cells were enriched by magnetic negative selection, after which naive cells were positively selected on CD45RA and the negative fraction was taken as the memory subset. Blood was collected by leukapheresis, and PBMCs were isolated by Ficoll-Histopaque density gradient centrifugation and then cryopreserved in liquid nitrogen vapor phase. Purity and quantity of every magnetically sorted T cell population were checked by analytical flow cytometry. Genomic DNA was isolated from each sorted fraction and quantified by UV absorbance on a Nanodrop 2000c. This record comes from a study of shared clonotypes between healthy human individuals (dated by TCRdb to 2018 to 2020). In the study overall: Three men and two women, aged 18 to 49 years, made up the cohort. For each donor, CD4 naive and CD4 memory were each given three plates, CD8 naive was given two plates, and CD8 memory was given one plate. To estimate repertoire size and how much clonotype sharing occurs between individuals, the study deeply sequenced the blood TCR repertoires of five healthy adults. To increase sequencing depth and limit assay-specific biases, TCR repertoire library preparation and sequencing were carried out by different laboratories using diverse techniques. Between about 0.8 and 9.5 billion PBMCs per donor were obtained by leukapheresis.

CDR1 and CDR2 were assigned from the germline V gene as MNHEY and SVGAGI. The CDR3, cysteine through phenylalanine, is 15 amino acids long. Only CDR3 DNA remains: 45 bases, in frame from the first base. V gives up 4 bases and J gives up 4 bases, and the segment between their germline ends measures 16 bases. Here is what the overall study found, with its caveats: Even with the large sequencing depth, rarefaction of the sorted-subset datasets indicated that sequencing was incomplete. Clonotypes shared by all four sorted-subset donors showed higher generation probabilities than non-shared clonotypes. The small number of donors limited the genetic and exposure-history diversity represented. Sampling was restricted to blood, and TCR repertoires in tissue are likely to differ from TCR repertoires in blood. Pairwise subsampling indicated that sequencing depth was expected to affect the degree of clonotype sharing among donors. Naive subsets generally had larger estimated clonotype richness than memory subsets did. Approximately 5% of naive CD4, approximately 3.7% of naive CD8, 2.3% of memory CD4, and 0.35% to 0.5% of memory CD8 clonotypes were shared across a few donors.

The clonotype was recovered from a man under 40 in good health. The chain was built from TRBV6-5 and TRBJ2-5; the D match is possibly TRBD1 or TRBD2, with 5 bases aligned in each. Sequenced material: naive CD4+ T cells sorted from blood. The sample's cell subset or site label, in plain terms: CD45RA+ positively selected. This receptor has the CDR3 CASSSSGPRGETQYF. The DNA sequence is given as TGTGCCAGCAGTTCCTCGGGTCCGAGGGGAGAGACCCAGTACTTC.